This T cell receptor beta chain is from a study of a mutant IDH1 vaccine in newly diagnosed glioma. Study details: Treated individuals were about 60% male and roughly 40% female, averaging about 37 years of age.

This CDR3 has 12 amino acids. Trimming removed 4 bases at V and 2 bases at J, with 6 bases between. Germline V CDR1 and CDR2: SNHLY, FYNNEI. Time point described: baseline, week 1 (first vaccination visit). The treatment denotes: pre-vaccination baseline after standard-of-care therapy. Sequencing was performed with immunoSEQ multiplex PCR; in TCRdb, only in-frame clones are kept and a portion is missing. The table records around 92,000 clones, about 90% of them present only once. This material consisted of PBMCs, taken from a glioma patient treated with radiotherapy, temozolomide or both. The chain has TRBV2 and TRBJ2-7; D ambiguous. This receptor was identified in a woman aged 45-59 years with glioma. CDR3 sequence (DNA): TGTGCCAGCAGTGTTAACACCTACGAGCAGTACTTC. Translation: CASSVNTYEQYF.